The 15 T cell receptor beta chains reported below all come from one sample, sequenced in a study of a mutant IDH1 vaccine in newly diagnosed glioma. Time point denoted: week 23, last vaccination. With topical imiquimod, each dose of the vaccine consisted of 300 ug of mutant IDH1 20-mer peptide. Their antigen targets remain unknown. The protocol was immunoSEQ multiplex PCR, while the TCRdb copy is restricted to in-frame clones and leaves out a portion. Here the sample spans just over 65,000 clones, nearly 85% being singletons. The source material was PBMCs, sampled from a glioma patient whose treatment included an IDH1 peptide vaccine. The receptors derive from a man younger than 35 with glioma.

This clone was seen a handful of times. This chain joins TRBV9 and TRBJ1-4; 9 bases are a match to TRBD1. Losses at the gene ends were 1 base for V and 6 bases for J; bases not matched to a gene: 10. Germline loops: CDR1 SGDLS, CDR2 YYNGEE. CDR3 size: 17 residues. CDR3 DNA sequence: TGTGCCAGCAGCGTATCGGGGACAGGGTGGGGAGATGAAAAACTGTTTTTT. It specifies CASSVSGTGWGDEKLFF.

The table lists this clone with a few counts. CDR3 amino acids: CASSQGKNTEAFF. Here the CDR3 DNA reads TGTGCCAGCTCACAGGGGAAGAACACTGAAGCTTTCTTT. This chain connects TRBV7-3 to TRBJ1-1, with 7 bases that match TRBD1. Germline CDR1 SGHTA, CDR2 FQGTGA. Trimming removed 8 bases from V and 1 base from J; junction bases left unmatched: 4. The CDR3 covers 13 residues.

This clone showed up just once. The V and J genes are TRBV7-9 and TRBJ1-2; 7 bases agree with TRBD1. This CDR3 region has 13 residues. With V trimmed by 1 base and J by 10 bases, 6 bases remained unmatched. Germline V gene lookup returns CDR1 SEHNR and CDR2 FQNEAQ (reference sequence). The CDR3 spells CASSLGTGAPYTF. The CDR3 DNA is TGTGCCAGCAGCTTAGGGACAGGCGCCCCCTACACCTTC.

This chain uses TRBV28 with TRBJ1-5; the match to TRBD1 covers 10 bases. The V gene's germline CDR1 is MDHEN and CDR2 SYDVKM. With V trimmed by 6 bases and J by 4 bases, 12 bases remained unmatched. The CDR3 contains 17 residues. CDR3 nucleotide sequence: TGTGCCAGCAGGTCCTTGGGACAGGGGCGTTTAAATCAGCCCCAGCATTTT. Translation gives CASRSLGQGRLNQPQHF. The full variable domain, with the rest looked up from reference TRBV28 and TRBJ1-5, is DVKVTQSSRYLVKRTGEKVFLECVQDMDHENMFWYRQDPGLGLRLIYFSYDVKMKEKGDIPEGYSVSREKKERFSLILESASTNQTSMYLCASRSLGQGRLNQPQHFGDGTRLSIL.

This clone appeared a single time. The chain has TRBV5-1 and TRBJ2-3, with D perhaps assigned TRBD1 or TRBD2 (6 bases each). CDR1 is SGHRS and CDR2 is YFSETQ in the germline V gene. The CDR3 extends over 14 amino acids. V lost 4 bases to trimming and J lost 2 bases, with 11 bases between them. CDR3: CASSGGPTTDTQYF. CDR3 bases: TGCGCCAGCAGCGGGGGGCCGACCACAGATACGCAGTATTTT.

The chain employs TRBV19 and TRBJ2-1; D is perhaps TRBD1 (5 bases). V lost 3 bases and J lost 6, with 18 bases in between. Germline values: CDR1 LNHDA, CDR2 SQIVND (reference sequence). The CDR3 is made up of 16 amino acids. The CDR3 is CASSIQSGHGSNEQFF. For the CDR3, the DNA is TGTGCCAGTAGTATTCAGTCAGGACATGGATCCAATGAGCAGTTCTTC.

The gene calls are TRBV10-3 and TRBJ1-1, with a possible D match to TRBD1 (5 bases). V was clipped by 0 bases and J by 0 bases, with 8 bases between them. The CDR3 loop spans 15 amino acids. Germline V gene sequence: CDR1 ENHRY, CDR2 SYGVKD. CDR3 nucleotides: TGTGCCATCAGTGAGTCTCAGGGCCTGAACACTGAAGCTTTCTTT. Translating it yields CAISESQGLNTEAFF.

This chain links TRBV19 with TRBJ1-2; D may be TRBD1 (6 bases). The ends were cut back, 10 bases at V and 4 bases at J, with 13 bases in the middle. Germline CDR1 and CDR2: LNHDA and SQIVND (reference sequence). This CDR3 is 12 amino acids long. In nucleotides, the CDR3 is TGTGCCACGGGGGGCTCTGGCTATGGCTACACCTTC. Its translation: CATGGSGYGYTF.

V gene TRBV5-1 combines with J gene TRBJ1-5, with D perhaps TRBD1 (6 bases). CDR1 and CDR2 from the germline V gene are SGHRS and YFSETQ. This CDR3 has 14 residues. The germline V and J ends were trimmed by 4 bases and 3 bases, with 11 bases remaining between them. CDR3 coding DNA: TGCGCCAGCAGCCTAGGACAGAACAATCAGCCCCAGCATTTT. Amino acids: CASSLGQNNQPQHF.

This clone came up a few times. The chain uses TRBV5-6 and TRBJ1-2; no firm D call. Germline V gene data show CDR1 as SGHDT and CDR2 as YYEEEE. Trimming removed 0 bases at V and 4 bases at J, with 7 bases between. The CDR3 spans 13 residues. In nucleotides, the CDR3 is TGTGCCAGCAGCTTGGGGAGACTCTATGGCTACACCTTC. Protein product: CASSLGRLYGYTF.

The rearrangement uses TRBV5-1 and TRBJ1-2; D is uncertain. V lost 4 bases, J lost 4 bases, and 8 bases lay in between. The length of the CDR3 is 12 residues. The V gene's germline CDR1 is SGHRS and CDR2 YFSETQ. The CDR3 coding sequence is TGCGCCAGCAGCCCGGACGGCTATGGCTACACCTTC. Translation: CASSPDGYGYTF.

J is TRBJ1-4 and V is TRBV9; weak D call: TRBD1 (6 bases). Germline lookup yields CDR1 SGDLS and CDR2 YYNGEE. There are 16 residues in the CDR3. V lost 0 bases to trimming and J lost 3 bases, with 12 bases between them. CDR3 region: CASSVAGGGANEKLFF. The CDR3 DNA reads as TGTGCCAGCAGCGTAGCTGGAGGGGGTGCTAATGAAAAACTGTTTTTT.

This chain connects TRBV5-1 to TRBJ2-5; 7 bases match TRBD2. This CDR3 comprises 14 residues. After removal of 6 bases from V and 4 bases from J, the junction contained 9 bases not matched to a gene. CDR1 and CDR2 from the germline V gene are SGHRS and YFSETQ. CDR3 sequence: CASNPAGPTETQYF. For the CDR3, the DNA is TGCGCCAGCAACCCAGCGGGGCCCACAGAGACCCAGTACTTC. Complete variable domain (other parts from reference TRBV5-1 and TRBJ2-5): KAGVTQTPRYLIKTRGQQVTLSCSPISGHRSVSWYQQTPGQGLQFLFEYFSETQRNKGNFPGRFSGRQFSNSRSEMNVSTLELGDSALYLCASNPAGPTETQYFGPGTRLLVL.

This sequence joins TRBV5-4 and TRBJ2-6, with no clear D. Per the germline V gene, CDR1 is SGHNT and CDR2 is YYREEE (reference sequence). The V and J ends lost 7 bases and 0 bases respectively, with 14 bases between them. There are 16 residues in the CDR3. The CDR3, as DNA: TGTGCCAGCTCCTACGTACAGAGCTCTGGGGCCAACGTCCTGACTTTC. Translated, it gives CASSYVQSSGANVLTF. Together with reference TRBV5-4 and TRBJ2-6, the CDR3 gives the full variable domain: ETGVTQSPTHLIKTRGQQVTLRCSSQSGHNTVSWYQQALGQGPQFIFQYYREEENGRGNFPPRFSGLQFPNYSSELNVNALELDDSALYLCASSYVQSSGANVLTFGAGSRLTVL.

This sequence joins TRBV19 and TRBJ1-2; possibly TRBD1 for D (6 bases). The germline V and J ends were trimmed by 5 bases and 4 bases, with 14 bases remaining between them. CDR1 and CDR2 from the germline V gene are LNHDA and SQIVND (reference sequence). The CDR3 covers 14 residues. CDR3 region: CASSGRDTVYGYTF. DNA of the CDR3: TGTGCCAGTAGTGGCCGGGACACGGTCTATGGCTACACCTTC.